Sequencing of this TCR beta chain was carried out in a study of cytotoxic CD8 clonotypes in ibrutinib-treated CLL. On the study more broadly: Across samples, productive templates numbered 255,043 and productive rearrangements reached about 100,000 on average.

Study-level results: At ibrutinib response, clonality increased, and at progression it declined back toward baseline. Sampling schedules were unmatched across sustained-remission and progressing patients. Contraction or stability on treatment was seen for public clonotypes, which were uncommon.

Libraries were prepared by immunoSEQ multiplex PCR; TCRdb keeps only in-frame clonotypes and omits some of them. The sample lists 35,000 to 40,000 clones, roughly 70% occurring once. Details on this clone: Its specificity is unknown.

There are 13 residues in the CDR3. V was pared by 0 bases and J by 9 bases, with 12 bases between. Per the germline V gene, CDR1 is LNHNV and CDR2 is YYDKDF (reference sequence). V and J are TRBV15 and TRBJ2-7; no firm D call. The TCR sequence derives from a human donor with chronic lymphocytic leukemia. The sample consisted of PBMCs, taken at disease progression, from a patient treated with ibrutinib. The CDR3: CATSRDPESWQYF. CDR3 in DNA: TGTGCCACCAGCAGAGACCCGGAAAGTTGGCAGTACTTC.